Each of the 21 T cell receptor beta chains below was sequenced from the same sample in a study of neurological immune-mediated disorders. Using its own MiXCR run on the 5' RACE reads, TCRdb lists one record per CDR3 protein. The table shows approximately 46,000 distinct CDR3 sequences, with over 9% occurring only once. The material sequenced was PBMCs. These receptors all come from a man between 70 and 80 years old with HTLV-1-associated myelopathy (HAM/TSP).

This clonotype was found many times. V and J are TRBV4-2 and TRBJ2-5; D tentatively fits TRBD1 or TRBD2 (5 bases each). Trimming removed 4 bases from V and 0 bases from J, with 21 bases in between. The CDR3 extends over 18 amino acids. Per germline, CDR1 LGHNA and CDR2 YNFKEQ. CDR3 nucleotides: TGTGCCAGCAGCCTATATAGGACTGGGGCGGTGTACCAAGAGACCCAGTACTTC. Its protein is CASSLYRTGAVYQETQYF.

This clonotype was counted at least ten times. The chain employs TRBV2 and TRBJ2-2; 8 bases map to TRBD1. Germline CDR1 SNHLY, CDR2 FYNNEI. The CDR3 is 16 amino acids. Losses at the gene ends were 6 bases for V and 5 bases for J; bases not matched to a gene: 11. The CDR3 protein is CASSQRQQGATGELFF. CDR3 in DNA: TGTGCCAGCAGCCAACGTCAGCAGGGGGCAACCGGGGAGCTGTTTTTT. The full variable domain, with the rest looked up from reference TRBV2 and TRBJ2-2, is EPEVTQTPSHQVTQMGQEVILRCVPISNHLYFYWYRQILGQKVEFLVSFYNNEISEKSEIFDDQFSVERPDGSNFTLKIRSTKLEDSAMYFCASSQRQQGATGELFFGEGSRLTVL.

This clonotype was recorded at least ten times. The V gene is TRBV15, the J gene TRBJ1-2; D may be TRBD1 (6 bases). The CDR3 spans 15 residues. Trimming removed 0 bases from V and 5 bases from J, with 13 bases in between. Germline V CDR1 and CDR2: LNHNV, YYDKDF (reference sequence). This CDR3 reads CATSRDPGGIYGYTF. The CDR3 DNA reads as TGTGCCACCAGCAGAGATCCGGGGGGCATTTATGGCTACACCTTC.

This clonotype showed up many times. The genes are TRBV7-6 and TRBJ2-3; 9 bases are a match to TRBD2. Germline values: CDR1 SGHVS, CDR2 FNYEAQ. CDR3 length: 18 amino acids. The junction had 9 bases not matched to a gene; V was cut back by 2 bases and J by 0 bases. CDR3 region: CASSLNPAGGTSTDTQYF. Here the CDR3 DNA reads TGTGCCAGCAGCTTAAATCCAGCGGGAGGTACTAGCACAGATACGCAGTATTTT.

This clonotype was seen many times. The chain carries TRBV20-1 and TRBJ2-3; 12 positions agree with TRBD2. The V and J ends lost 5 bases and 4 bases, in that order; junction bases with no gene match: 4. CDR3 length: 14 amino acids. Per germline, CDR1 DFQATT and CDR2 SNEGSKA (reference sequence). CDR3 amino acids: CSALTSGGADTQYF. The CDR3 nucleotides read TGCAGTGCTTTGACTAGCGGGGGTGCAGATACGCAGTATTTT.

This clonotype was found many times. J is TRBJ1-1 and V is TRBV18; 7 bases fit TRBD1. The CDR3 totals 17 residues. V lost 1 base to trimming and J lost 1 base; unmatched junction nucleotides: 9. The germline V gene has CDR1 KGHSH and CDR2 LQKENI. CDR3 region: CASSPLPRQGTNTEAFF. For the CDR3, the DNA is TGTGCCAGCTCACCACTACCTAGACAGGGCACGAACACTGAAGCTTTCTTT.

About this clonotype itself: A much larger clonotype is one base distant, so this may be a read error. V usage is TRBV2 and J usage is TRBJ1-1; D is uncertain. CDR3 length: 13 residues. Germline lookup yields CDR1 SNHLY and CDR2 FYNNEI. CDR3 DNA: TGTTCCAGCAAGGGCAGTCTAAACACTGAAGCTTTCTTT. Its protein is CSSKGSLNTEAFF.

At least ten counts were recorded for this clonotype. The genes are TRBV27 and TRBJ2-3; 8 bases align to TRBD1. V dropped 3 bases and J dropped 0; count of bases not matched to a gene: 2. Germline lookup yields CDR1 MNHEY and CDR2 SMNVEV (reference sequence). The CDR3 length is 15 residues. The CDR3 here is CASSFRTGSTDTQYF. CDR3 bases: TGTGCCAGCAGTTTTAGGACAGGGAGCACAGATACGCAGTATTTT.

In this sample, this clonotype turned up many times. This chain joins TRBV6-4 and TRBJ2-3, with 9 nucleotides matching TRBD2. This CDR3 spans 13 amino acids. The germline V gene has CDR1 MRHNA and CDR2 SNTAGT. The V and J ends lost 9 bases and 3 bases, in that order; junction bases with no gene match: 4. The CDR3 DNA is TGTGCCAGTTCTAGCGGGATGACAGATACGCAGTATTTT. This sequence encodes CASSSGMTDTQYF.

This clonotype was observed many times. The chain's CDR3 is CASSQGGEQPQHF. CDR3 in DNA: TGTGCCAGCAGCCAAGGGGGGGAACAGCCCCAGCATTTT. The rearrangement uses TRBV3-1 and TRBJ1-5; D is perhaps TRBD1 (5 bases). V gave up 1 base and J gave up 7 bases, with 8 bases separating them. CDR1 is LGHDT and CDR2 is YNNKEL in the germline V gene (reference sequence). CDR3 length: 13 residues.

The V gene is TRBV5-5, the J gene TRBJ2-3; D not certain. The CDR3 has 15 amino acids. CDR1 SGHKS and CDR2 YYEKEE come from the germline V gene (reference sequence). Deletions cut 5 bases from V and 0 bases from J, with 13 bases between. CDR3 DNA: TGTGCCAGCAGTCTGACCCATACTAGCACAGATACGCAGTATTTT. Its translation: CASSLTHTSTDTQYF.

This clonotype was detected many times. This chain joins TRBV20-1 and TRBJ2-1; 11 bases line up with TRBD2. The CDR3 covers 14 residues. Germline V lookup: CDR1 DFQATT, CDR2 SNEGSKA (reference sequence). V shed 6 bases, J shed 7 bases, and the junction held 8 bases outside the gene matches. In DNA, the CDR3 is TGCAGTGCCTCACTAGCGGGAGTAGAGAATGAGCAGTTCTTC. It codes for CSASLAGVENEQFF.

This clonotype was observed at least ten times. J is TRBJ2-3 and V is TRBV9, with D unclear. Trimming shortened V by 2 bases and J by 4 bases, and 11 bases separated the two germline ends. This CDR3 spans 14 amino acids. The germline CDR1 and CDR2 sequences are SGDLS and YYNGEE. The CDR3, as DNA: TGTGCCAGCAGCGTTTCTAGGGCCCCAGATACGCAGTATTTT. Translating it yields CASSVSRAPDTQYF. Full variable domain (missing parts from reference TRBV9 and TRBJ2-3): DSGVTQTPKHLITATGQRVTLRCSPRSGDLSVYWYQQSLDQGLQFLIQYYNGEERAKGNILERFSAQQFPDLHSELNLSSLELGDSALYFCASSVSRAPDTQYFGPGTRLTVL.

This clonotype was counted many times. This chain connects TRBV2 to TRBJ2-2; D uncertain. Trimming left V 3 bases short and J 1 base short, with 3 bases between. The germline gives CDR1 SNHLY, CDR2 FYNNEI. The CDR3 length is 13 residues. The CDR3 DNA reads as TGTGCCAGCAGTGAGTGGAACACCGGGGAGCTGTTTTTT. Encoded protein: CASSEWNTGELFF.

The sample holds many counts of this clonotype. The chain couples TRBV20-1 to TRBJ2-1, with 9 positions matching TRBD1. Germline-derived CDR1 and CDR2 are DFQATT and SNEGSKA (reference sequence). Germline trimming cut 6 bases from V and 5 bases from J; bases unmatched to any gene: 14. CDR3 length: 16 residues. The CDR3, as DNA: TGCAGTGCACGAACAAACAGGGGGCGGTTAAACAATGAGCAGTTCTTC. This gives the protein CSARTNRGRLNNEQFF.

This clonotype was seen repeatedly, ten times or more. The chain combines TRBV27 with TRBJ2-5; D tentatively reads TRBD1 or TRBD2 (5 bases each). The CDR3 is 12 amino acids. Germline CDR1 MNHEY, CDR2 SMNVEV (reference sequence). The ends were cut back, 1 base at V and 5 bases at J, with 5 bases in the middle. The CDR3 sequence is CASSLWGETQYF. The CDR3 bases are TGTGCCAGCAGTTTATGGGGGGAGACCCAGTACTTC.

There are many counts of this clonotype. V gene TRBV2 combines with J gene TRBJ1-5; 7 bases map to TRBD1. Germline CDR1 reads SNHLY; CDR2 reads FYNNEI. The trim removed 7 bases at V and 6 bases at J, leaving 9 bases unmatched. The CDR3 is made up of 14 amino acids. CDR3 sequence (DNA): TGTGCCAGCAAAGGAGAGGGGGCTGCTCAGCCCCAGCATTTT. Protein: CASKGEGAAQPQHF.

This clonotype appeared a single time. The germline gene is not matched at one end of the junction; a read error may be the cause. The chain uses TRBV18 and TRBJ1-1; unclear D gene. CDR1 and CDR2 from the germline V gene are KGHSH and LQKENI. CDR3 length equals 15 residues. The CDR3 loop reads CASPPPTWPNTEAFF. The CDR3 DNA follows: TGTGCCAGCCCACCCCCGACATGGCCGAACACTGAAGCTTTCTTT.

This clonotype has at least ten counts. The CDR3 coding sequence is TGCGCCAGCAGCCCAGGACAGCTCACAGATACGCAGTATTTT. Translation: CASSPGQLTDTQYF. This chain connects TRBV5-1 to TRBJ2-3, with D possibly matching TRBD1 (6 bases). This CDR3 has 14 amino acids. The V gene lost 4 bases and the J gene lost 2 bases, with 11 bases spanning the gap. Germline-derived CDR1 and CDR2 are SGHRS and YFSETQ.

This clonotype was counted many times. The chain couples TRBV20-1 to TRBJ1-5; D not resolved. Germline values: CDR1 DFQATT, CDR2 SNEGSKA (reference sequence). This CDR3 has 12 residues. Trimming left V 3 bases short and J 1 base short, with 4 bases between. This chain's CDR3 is CSASSSNQPQHF. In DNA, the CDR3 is TGCAGTGCTAGCTCCAGCAATCAGCCCCAGCATTTT.

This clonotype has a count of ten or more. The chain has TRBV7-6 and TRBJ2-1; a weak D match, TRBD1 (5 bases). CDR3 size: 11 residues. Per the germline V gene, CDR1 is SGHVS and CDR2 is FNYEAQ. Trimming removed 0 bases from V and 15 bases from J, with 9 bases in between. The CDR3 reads CASSLASRGFF. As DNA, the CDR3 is TGTGCCAGCAGCTTAGCGAGTAGGGGGTTCTTC.